These 19 T cell receptor beta chains were sequenced from one sample in a study of blood T cell repertoires in COVID-19. Produced via immunoSEQ multiplex PCR; TCRdb's table is partial and in-frame only. The repertoire holds 20,000 to 30,000 clones, with approximately 94% as singletons. Input material: peripheral blood. The receptors were sampled from a woman in her forties or fifties with active COVID-19.

This clone was seen only once. The V gene is TRBV5-6, the J gene TRBJ2-5, with 10 bases fitting TRBD1. CDR3 size: 17 residues. Germline V gives CDR1 SGHDT, CDR2 YYEEEE. Germline trimming cut 2 bases from V and 0 bases from J; bases unmatched to any gene: 7. The CDR3 is CASSFRQGAAYQETQYF. The CDR3 region has the DNA TGTGCCAGCAGCTTCCGACAGGGGGCTGCCTACCAAGAGACCCAGTACTTC.

The chain employs TRBV4-1 and TRBJ2-1; 7 bases align to TRBD2. CDR1 MGHRA and CDR2 YSYEKL come from the germline V gene. After removal of 0 bases from V and 0 bases from J, the junction contained 2 bases not matched to a gene. This CDR3 contains 16 residues. For the CDR3, the DNA is TGCGCCAGCAGCCAAGATCCGGGGGGCTCCTACAATGAGCAGTTCTTC. Translation: CASSQDPGGSYNEQFF.

The V gene is TRBV6-5, the J gene TRBJ2-7, with D possibly TRBD1 on 5 matching bases. CDR3 size: 13 residues. V lost 7 bases and J 0 bases, leaving 10 bases between the germline ends. Germline V lookup: CDR1 MNHEY, CDR2 SVGAGI. CDR3 amino acids: CASTGLTSYEQYF. The CDR3 DNA sequence: TGTGCCAGCACAGGGTTAACCTCCTACGAGCAGTACTTC.

This sequence joins TRBV18 and TRBJ2-1; 9 bases align to TRBD2. Looked up from germline, CDR1 is KGHSH and CDR2 is LQKENI. CDR3 length: 15 residues. The junction had 18 bases not matched to a gene; V was cut back by 6 bases and J by 15 bases. The CDR3 nucleotides read TGTGCCAGCTCCCCAGAAGGTAGCGGGGGATTGAGTCTGTTCTTC. Its translation: CASSPEGSGGLSLFF.

The chain recombines TRBV28 with TRBJ2-7; D perhaps matches TRBD1 (5 bases). The germline gives CDR1 MDHEN, CDR2 SYDVKM. CDR3 length: 13 amino acids. V lost 5 bases and J 1 base, leaving 9 bases between the germline ends. CDR3 residues: CASSRQNSYEQYF. CDR3 nucleotide sequence: TGTGCCAGCAGTCGACAGAATTCCTACGAGCAGTACTTC.

The chain has TRBV6-5 and TRBJ2-5; D uncertain. Germline values: CDR1 MNHEY, CDR2 SVGAGI. The germline V and J ends were trimmed by 6 bases and 5 bases, with 7 bases remaining between them. This CDR3 is 11 amino acids long. CDR3 nucleotide sequence: TGTGCCAGCAGGGGCTTGGAGACCCAGTACTTC. It is translated as CASRGLETQYF.

The genes are TRBV6-6 and TRBJ2-7, with 8 bases lining up with TRBD2. Germline CDR1 and CDR2: MNHNY and SVGAGI (reference sequence). The CDR3 is 16 residues long. The V and J ends lost 3 bases and 5 bases, in that order; junction bases with no gene match: 12. CDR3 sequence: CASSYPVGGRSHEQYF. The CDR3, as DNA: TGTGCCAGCAGTTATCCCGTTGGCGGGAGGTCCCACGAGCAGTACTTC.

This chain joins TRBV5-1 and TRBJ2-3; 10 bases map to TRBD1. CDR1 and CDR2 (germline): SGHRS, YFSETQ. The CDR3 is 19 residues long. V lost 4 bases, J lost 0 bases, and 14 bases stayed unmatched. The CDR3 DNA reads TGCGCCAGCAGCAGGACCGGGACAGGGGCCATTTTAAGCACAGATACGCAGTATTTT. Its protein product is CASSRTGTGAILSTDTQYF.

The rearrangement uses TRBV18 and TRBJ2-4, with D unresolved. Germline CDR1 reads KGHSH; CDR2 reads LQKENI. There are 12 residues in the CDR3. Trimming shortened V by 6 bases and J by 6 bases, and 9 bases separated the two germline ends. The CDR3 protein is CASSPSGNIQYF. The CDR3, as DNA: TGTGCCAGCTCCCCCTCCGGAAACATTCAGTACTTC.

The genes are TRBV14 and TRBJ2-1; TRBD2 is a possible D gene (6 bases). V was cut by 1 base and J by 4 bases, with 11 bases left in between. Germline values: CDR1 SGHDN, CDR2 FVKESK. The CDR3 is 15 residues long. CDR3 DNA: TGTGCCAGCAGCCAAGCGGGAGCTGCGTACAATGAGCAGTTCTTC. This gives the protein CASSQAGAAYNEQFF.

The rearrangement uses TRBV6-2 or TRBV6-3 and TRBJ2-7, with a possible D match to TRBD2 (6 bases). Germline CDR1 is MNHEY and CDR2 is SVGEGT. This CDR3 spans 14 amino acids. V was pared by 5 bases and J by 2 bases, with 13 bases between. The CDR3 DNA reads as TGTGCCAGCAGTAAACCGGCGGGAACCTACGAGCAGTACTTC. It is translated as CASSKPAGTYEQYF.

The chain recombines TRBV2 with TRBJ2-5; TRBD1 matches at 7 bases. Unmatched junction bases numbered 11, after V lost 9 bases and J lost 7 bases. Germline values: CDR1 SNHLY, CDR2 FYNNEI. CDR3 size: 13 residues. CDR3 sequence reads: CARGAQGVVTQYF. The CDR3 nucleotides are TGTGCCAGGGGGGCCCAGGGGGTAGTGACCCAGTACTTC. The full variable domain, its missing parts supplied by reference TRBV2 and TRBJ2-5, is EPEVTQTPSHQVTQMGQEVILRCVPISNHLYFYWYRQILGQKVEFLVSFYNNEISEKSEIFDDQFSVERPDGSNFTLKIRSTKLEDSAMYFCARGAQGVVTQYFGPGTRLLVL.

The gene calls are TRBV11-3 and TRBJ2-1, with D perhaps matching TRBD2 (6 bases). Germline V gene data show CDR1 as SGHNT and CDR2 as YENEEA. CDR3 length equals 17 residues. Deletions cut 3 bases from V and 7 bases from J, with 22 bases between. The CDR3 DNA reads TGTGCCAGCAGCTTGCCCGAGCGGGTGGGGAGCGGGAATGAGCAGTTCTTC. It translates to CASSLPERVGSGNEQFF.

The V gene is TRBV7-9, the J gene TRBJ2-1; 7 bases map to TRBD2. The CDR3 loop spans 17 amino acids. Trimming took 4 bases from V and 8 from J; bases not matched to a gene: 17. Germline-derived CDR1 and CDR2 are SEHNR and FQNEAQ (reference sequence). Here the CDR3 reads CASSSRGGNGAGDEQFF. The CDR3 DNA reads as TGTGCCAGCAGCTCCCGCGGGGGTAACGGGGCCGGGGATGAGCAGTTCTTC.

This chain connects TRBV5-4 to TRBJ2-1, with D tentatively TRBD1 (6 bases). Germline assignment: CDR1 SGHNT and CDR2 YYREEE (reference sequence). V was pared by 2 bases and J by 0 bases, with 9 bases between. The CDR3 loop spans 15 amino acids. CDR3 DNA: TGTGCCAGCAGCTTTGACAGGACCTCCTACAATGAGCAGTTCTTC. Its protein is CASSFDRTSYNEQFF.

The chain uses TRBV5-1 and TRBJ2-3, with 10 bases matching TRBD2. J was trimmed by 3 bases and V by 4 bases; bases with no gene match: 11. The CDR3 spans 17 residues. Germline V CDR1 and CDR2: SGHRS, YFSETQ. The CDR3 reads CASSAPGTSEFTDTQYF. In nucleotides, the CDR3 is TGCGCCAGCAGCGCACCCGGGACTAGCGAATTTACAGATACGCAGTATTTT.

This clone has only one observation. The rearrangement links TRBV27 to TRBJ2-1; 12 bases are shared with TRBD2. The CDR3 length is 14 residues. Germline CDR1 and CDR2: MNHEY and SMNVEV (reference sequence). The V gene end was trimmed by 6 bases and the J gene end by 10 bases; junction bases not matched to a gene: 7. This chain's CDR3 is CASRWTSGKGEQFF. CDR3 DNA sequence: TGTGCCAGCAGGTGGACTAGCGGGAAAGGGGAGCAGTTCTTC.

The chain uses TRBV5-1 and TRBJ1-5, with TRBD1 identical over 9 bases. After removal of 4 bases from V and 5 bases from J, the junction contained 7 bases not matched to a gene. The germline CDR1 and CDR2 sequences are SGHRS and YFSETQ. The length of the CDR3 is 15 residues. CDR3 nucleotide sequence: TGCGCCAGCAGCCGGACAGGGGATAGGGATCAGCCCCAGCATTTT. Its protein product is CASSRTGDRDQPQHF.

The chain couples TRBV15 to TRBJ2-7, with D possibly being TRBD2 (5 bases). Germline V gives CDR1 LNHNV, CDR2 YYDKDF (reference sequence). CDR3 length: 14 residues. Trimming took off 1 base at V and 0 bases at J, with 7 bases between the two ends. CDR3 coding DNA: TGTGCCACCAGCAGAGTCGAGGGCTCCTACGAGCAGTACTTC. Translating it yields CATSRVEGSYEQYF.